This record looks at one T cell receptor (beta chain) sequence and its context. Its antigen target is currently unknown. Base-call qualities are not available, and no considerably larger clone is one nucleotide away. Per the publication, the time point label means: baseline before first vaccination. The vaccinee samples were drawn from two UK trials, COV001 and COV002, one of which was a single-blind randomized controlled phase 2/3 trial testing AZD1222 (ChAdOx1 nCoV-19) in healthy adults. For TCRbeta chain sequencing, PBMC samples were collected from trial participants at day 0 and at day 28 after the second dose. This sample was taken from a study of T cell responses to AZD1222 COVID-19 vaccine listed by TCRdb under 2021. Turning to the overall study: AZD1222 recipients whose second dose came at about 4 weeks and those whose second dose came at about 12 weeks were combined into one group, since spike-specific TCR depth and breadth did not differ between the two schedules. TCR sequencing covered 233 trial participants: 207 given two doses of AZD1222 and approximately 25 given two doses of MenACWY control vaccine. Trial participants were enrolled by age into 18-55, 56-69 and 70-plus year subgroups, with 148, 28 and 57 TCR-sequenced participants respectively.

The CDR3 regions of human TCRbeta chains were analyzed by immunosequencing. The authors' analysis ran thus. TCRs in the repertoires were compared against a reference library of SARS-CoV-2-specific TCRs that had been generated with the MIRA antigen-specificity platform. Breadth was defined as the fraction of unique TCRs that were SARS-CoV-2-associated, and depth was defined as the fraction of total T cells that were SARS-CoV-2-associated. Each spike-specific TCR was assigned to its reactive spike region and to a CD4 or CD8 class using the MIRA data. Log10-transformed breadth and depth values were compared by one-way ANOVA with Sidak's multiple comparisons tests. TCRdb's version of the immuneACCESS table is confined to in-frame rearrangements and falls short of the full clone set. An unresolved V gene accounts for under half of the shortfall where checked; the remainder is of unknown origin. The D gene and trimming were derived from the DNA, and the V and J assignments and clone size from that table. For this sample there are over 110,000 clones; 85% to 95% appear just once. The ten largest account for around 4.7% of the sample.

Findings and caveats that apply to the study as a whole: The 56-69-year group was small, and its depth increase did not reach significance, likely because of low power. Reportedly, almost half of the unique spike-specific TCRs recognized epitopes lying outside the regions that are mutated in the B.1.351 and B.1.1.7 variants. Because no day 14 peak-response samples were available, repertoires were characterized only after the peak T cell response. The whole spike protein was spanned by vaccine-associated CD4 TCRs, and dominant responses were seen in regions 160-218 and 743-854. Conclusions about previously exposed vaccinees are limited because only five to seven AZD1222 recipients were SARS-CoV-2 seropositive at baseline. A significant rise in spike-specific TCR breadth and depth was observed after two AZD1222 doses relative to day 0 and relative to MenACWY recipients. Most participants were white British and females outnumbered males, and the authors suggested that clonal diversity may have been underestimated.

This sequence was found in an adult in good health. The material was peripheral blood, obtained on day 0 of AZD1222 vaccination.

The CDR3 protein sequence reads: CASSIWGETQYF. The DNA sequence is given as TGTGCCAGTAGTATTTGGGGGGAGACCCAGTACTTC. The chain employs TRBV19 and TRBJ2-5; the D segment may tentatively be TRBD1 or TRBD2, each giving 5 matched bases. Looking up the germline V gene (reference sequence) yields CDR1 LNHDA and CDR2 SQIVND. From cysteine to phenylalanine, the CDR3 is 12 amino acids long. Kept here is only the CDR3 DNA, which spans 36 bases and is read in frame from base 1. Trimming costs V 3 bases and J 5 bases, and their ends lie 7 bases apart.